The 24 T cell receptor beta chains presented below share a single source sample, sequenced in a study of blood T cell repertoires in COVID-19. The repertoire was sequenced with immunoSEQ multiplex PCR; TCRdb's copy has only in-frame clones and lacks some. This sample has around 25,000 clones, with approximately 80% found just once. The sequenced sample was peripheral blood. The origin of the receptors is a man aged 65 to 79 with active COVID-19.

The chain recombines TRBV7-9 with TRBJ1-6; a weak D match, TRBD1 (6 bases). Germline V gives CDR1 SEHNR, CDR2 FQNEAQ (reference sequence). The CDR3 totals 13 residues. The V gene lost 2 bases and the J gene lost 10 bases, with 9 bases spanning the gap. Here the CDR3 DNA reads TGTGCCAGCAGCTTAATACAGGGATCACCCCTCCACTTT. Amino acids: CASSLIQGSPLHF.

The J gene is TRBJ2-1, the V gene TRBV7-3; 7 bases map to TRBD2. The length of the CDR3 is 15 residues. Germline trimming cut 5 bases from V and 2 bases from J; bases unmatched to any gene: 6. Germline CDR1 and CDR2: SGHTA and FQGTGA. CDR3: CASSGKRGTYNEQFF. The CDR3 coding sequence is TGTGCCAGCAGCGGAAAGCGGGGAACCTACAATGAGCAGTTCTTC.

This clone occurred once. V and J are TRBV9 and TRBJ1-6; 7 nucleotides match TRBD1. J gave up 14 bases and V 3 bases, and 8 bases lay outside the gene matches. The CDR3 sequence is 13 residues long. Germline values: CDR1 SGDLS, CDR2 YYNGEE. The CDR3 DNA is TGTGCCAGCAGCGGGAGGGGGCCGGGCACCCTCCACTTT. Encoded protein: CASSGRGPGTLHF.

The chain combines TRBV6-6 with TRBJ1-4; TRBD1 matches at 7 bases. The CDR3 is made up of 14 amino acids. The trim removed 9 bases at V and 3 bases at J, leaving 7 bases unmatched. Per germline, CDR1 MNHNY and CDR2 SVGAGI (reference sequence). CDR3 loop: CASTLGTANEKLFF. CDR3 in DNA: TGTGCCAGTACACTCGGGACAGCTAATGAAAAACTGTTTTTT.

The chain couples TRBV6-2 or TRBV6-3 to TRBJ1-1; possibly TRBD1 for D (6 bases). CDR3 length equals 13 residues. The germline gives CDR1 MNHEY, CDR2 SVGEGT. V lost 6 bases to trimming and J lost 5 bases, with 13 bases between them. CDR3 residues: CASRPTGTTEAFF. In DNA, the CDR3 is TGTGCCAGCAGACCTACAGGGACGACTGAAGCTTTCTTT.

The CDR3 loop is CASSPGLAGQETQYF. As DNA, the CDR3 is TGTGCCAGCAGCCCGGGACTAGCGGGGCAGGAGACCCAGTACTTC. The chain joins TRBV4-2 to TRBJ2-5; TRBD2 aligns across 13 bases. Germline assignment: CDR1 LGHNA and CDR2 YNFKEQ. The V and J ends lost 4 bases and 5 bases, in that order; junction bases with no gene match: 4. The CDR3 extends over 15 amino acids.

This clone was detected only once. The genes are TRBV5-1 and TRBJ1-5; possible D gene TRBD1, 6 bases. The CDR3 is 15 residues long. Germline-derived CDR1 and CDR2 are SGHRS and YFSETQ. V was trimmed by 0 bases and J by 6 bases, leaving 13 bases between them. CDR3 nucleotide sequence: TGCGCCAGCAGCTTGGAGGCGGGGGCGGGTCAGCCCCAGCATTTT. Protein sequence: CASSLEAGAGQPQHF.

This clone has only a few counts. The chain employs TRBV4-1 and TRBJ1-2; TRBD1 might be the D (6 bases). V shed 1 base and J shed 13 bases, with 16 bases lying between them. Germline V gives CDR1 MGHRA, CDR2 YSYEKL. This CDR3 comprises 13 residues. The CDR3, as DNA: TGCGCCAGCAGCCAAGTGCGACAGGATGCTCCCACCTTC. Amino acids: CASSQVRQDAPTF.

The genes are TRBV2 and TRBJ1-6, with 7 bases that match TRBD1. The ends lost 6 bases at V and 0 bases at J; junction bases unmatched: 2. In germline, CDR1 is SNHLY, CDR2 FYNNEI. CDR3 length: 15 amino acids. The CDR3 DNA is TGTGCCAGCAGGGGGACAGACTCCTATAATTCACCCCTCCACTTT. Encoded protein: CASRGTDSYNSPLHF.

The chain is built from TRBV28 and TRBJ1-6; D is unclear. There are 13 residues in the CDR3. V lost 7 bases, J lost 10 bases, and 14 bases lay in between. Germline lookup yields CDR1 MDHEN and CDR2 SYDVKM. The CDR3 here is CASTRRGGSPLHF. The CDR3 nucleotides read TGTGCCAGCACCAGACGGGGAGGGTCACCCCTCCACTTT.

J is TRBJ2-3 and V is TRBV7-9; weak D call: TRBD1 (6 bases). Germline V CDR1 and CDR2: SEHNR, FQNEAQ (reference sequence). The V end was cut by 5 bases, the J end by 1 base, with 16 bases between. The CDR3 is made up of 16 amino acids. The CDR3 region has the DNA TGTGCCAGCAGCCCAGGGGCGAGCGGCCGCACAGATACGCAGTATTTT. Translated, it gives CASSPGASGRTDTQYF.

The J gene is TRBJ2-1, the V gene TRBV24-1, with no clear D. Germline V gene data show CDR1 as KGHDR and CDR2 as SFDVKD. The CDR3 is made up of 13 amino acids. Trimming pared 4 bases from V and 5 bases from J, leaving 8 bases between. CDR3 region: CATSEPLHNEQFF. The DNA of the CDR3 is TGTGCCACCAGTGAACCACTGCACAATGAGCAGTTCTTC.

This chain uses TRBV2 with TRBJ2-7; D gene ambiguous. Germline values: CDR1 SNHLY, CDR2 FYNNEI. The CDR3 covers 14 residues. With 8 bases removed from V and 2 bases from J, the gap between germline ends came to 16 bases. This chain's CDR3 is CASPRGLLPYEQYF. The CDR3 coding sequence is TGTGCCAGCCCCCGCGGTCTTCTTCCCTACGAGCAGTACTTC.

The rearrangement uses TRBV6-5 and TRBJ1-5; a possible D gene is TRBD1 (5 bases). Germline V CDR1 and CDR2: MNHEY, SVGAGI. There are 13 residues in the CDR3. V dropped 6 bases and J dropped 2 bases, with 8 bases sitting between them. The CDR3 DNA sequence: TGTGCCAGCAGCAGGGATCGCAATCAGCCCCAGCATTTT. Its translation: CASSRDRNQPQHF.

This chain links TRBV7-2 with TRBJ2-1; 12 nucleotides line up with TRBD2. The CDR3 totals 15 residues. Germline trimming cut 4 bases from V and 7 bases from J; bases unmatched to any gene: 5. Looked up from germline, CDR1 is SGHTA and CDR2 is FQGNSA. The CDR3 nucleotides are TGTGCCAGCAGCTCGACCGGGACTAGCGGGAATGAGCAGTTCTTC. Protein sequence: CASSSTGTSGNEQFF.

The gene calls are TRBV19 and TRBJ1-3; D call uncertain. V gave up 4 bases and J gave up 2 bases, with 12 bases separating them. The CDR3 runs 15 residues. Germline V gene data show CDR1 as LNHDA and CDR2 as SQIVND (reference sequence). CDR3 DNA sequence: TGTGCCAGTAGTACGAACATTGGCCCTGGAAACACCATATATTTT. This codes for CASSTNIGPGNTIYF.

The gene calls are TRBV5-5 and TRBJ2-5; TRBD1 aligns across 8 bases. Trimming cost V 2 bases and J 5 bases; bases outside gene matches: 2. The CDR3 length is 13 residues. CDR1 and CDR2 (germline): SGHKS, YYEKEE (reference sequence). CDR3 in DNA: TGTGCCAGCAGCTTACAGGGGGAGGAGACCCAGTACTTC. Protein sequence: CASSLQGEETQYF.

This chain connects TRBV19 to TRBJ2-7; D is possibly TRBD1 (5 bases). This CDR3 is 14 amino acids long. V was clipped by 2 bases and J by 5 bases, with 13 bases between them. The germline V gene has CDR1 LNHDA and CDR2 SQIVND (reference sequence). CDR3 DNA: TGTGCCAGTAGTATAATAGCAGGGCGCCACGAGCAGTACTTC. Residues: CASSIIAGRHEQYF.

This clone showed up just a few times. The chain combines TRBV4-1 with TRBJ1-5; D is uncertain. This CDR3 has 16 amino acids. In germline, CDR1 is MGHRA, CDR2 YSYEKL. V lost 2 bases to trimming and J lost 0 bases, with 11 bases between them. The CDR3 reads CASSQQQTHSNQPQHF. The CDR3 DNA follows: TGCGCCAGCAGCCAACAACAGACCCATAGCAATCAGCCCCAGCATTTT.

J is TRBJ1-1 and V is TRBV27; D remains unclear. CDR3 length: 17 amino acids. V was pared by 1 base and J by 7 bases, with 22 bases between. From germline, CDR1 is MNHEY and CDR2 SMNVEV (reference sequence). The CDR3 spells CASSLWSGSLSLDEAFF. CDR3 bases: TGTGCCAGCAGTTTATGGTCGGGGAGTTTATCTTTGGATGAAGCTTTCTTT.

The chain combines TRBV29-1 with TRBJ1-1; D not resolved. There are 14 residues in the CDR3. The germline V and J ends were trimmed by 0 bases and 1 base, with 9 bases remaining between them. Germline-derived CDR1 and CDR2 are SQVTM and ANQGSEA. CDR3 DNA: TGCAGCGTTGAAGATCGGAGGGAGAACACTGAAGCTTTCTTT. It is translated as CSVEDRRENTEAFF.

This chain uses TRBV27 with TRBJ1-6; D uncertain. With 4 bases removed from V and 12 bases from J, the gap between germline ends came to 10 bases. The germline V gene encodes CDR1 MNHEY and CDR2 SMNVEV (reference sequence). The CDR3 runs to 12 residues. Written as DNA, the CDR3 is TGTGCCAGCAGTTCCCCTAATCGACCCCTCCACTTT. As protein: CASSSPNRPLHF.

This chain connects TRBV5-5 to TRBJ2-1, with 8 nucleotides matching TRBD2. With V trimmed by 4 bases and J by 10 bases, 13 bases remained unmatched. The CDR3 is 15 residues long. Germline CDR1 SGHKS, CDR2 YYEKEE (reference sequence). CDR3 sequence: CASSLYSGVAMEQFF. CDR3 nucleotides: TGTGCCAGCAGCCTATATAGCGGGGTCGCAATGGAGCAGTTCTTC.

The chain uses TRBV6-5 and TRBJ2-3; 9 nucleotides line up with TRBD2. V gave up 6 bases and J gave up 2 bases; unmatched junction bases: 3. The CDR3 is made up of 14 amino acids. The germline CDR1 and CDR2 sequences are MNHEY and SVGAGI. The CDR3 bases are TGTGCCAGCAGGCTAGCGGGAACCACAGATACGCAGTATTTT. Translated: CASRLAGTTDTQYF.